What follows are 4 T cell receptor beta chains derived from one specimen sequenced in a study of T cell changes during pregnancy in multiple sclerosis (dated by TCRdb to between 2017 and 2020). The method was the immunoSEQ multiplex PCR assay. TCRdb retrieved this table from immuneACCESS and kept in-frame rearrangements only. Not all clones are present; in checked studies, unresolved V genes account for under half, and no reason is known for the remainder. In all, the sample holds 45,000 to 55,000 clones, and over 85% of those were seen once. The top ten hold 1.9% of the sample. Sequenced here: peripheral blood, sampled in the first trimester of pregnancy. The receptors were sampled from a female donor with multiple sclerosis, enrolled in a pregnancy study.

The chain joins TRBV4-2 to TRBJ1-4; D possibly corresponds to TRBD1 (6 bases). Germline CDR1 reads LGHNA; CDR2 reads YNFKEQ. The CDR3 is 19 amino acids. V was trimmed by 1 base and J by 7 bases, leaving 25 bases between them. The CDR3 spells CASSQASGGAGRSSEKLFF. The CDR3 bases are TGTGCCAGCAGCCAAGCCTCTGGGGGGGCAGGAAGGTCAAGTGAAAAACTGTTTTTT.

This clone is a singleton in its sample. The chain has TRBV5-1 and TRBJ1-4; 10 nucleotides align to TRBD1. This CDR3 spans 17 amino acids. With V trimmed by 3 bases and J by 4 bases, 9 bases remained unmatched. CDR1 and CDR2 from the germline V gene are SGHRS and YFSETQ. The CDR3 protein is CASSSGTGAPFNEKLFF. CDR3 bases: TGCGCCAGCAGCTCTGGGACAGGGGCCCCTTTTAATGAAAAACTGTTTTTT.

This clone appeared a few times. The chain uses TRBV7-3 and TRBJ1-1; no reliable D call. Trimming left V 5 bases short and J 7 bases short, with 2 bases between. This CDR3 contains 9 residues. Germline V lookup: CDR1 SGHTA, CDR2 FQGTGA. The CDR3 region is CASSLEAFF. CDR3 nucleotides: TGTGCCAGCAGCCTTGAAGCTTTCTTT.

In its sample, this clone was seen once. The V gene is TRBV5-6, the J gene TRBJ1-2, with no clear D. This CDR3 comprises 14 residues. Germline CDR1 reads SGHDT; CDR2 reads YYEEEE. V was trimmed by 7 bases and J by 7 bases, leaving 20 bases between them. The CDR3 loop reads CASSDGPGRGGYTF. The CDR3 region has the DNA TGTGCCAGCTCAGATGGTCCGGGTCGTGGTGGCTACACCTTC.